The next 27 T cell receptor beta chains were all read from a single sample in a study of T cells in Graves' hyperthyroidism and ophthalmopathy. The source material, RNA transcripts, was used to amplify TCR beta CDR3 regions. First-round RT-PCR of the TCR CDR3 relied on the HTBI primer set. MiXCR, run by TCRdb on the multiplex PCR reads, gives a single entry per CDR3 protein. The sample contains some 350,000 distinct CDR3 sequences, approximately 13% of which appear only once. Sequencing was performed on blood. The receptors derive from a woman aged 40 to 50 with Graves' ophthalmopathy.

This clonotype was recorded many times. This chain connects TRBV24-1 to TRBJ2-2; D is undetermined. Trimming pared 0 bases from V and 8 bases from J, leaving 0 bases between. The CDR3 consists of 11 residues. Germline lookup yields CDR1 KGHDR and CDR2 SFDVKD. CDR3 loop: CATSDLGELFF. CDR3 sequence (DNA): TGTGCCACCAGTGATTTGGGGGAGCTGTTTTTT.

This clonotype was detected many times. This CDR3 reads CASEEYGGVYEQYF. DNA of the CDR3: TGTGCCAGCGAAGAATACGGTGGGGTTTACGAGCAGTACTTC. The V gene is TRBV28, the J gene TRBJ2-7, with D unclear. The length of the CDR3 is 14 residues. The V and J ends lost 8 bases and 4 bases respectively, with 18 bases between them. Germline V gene data show CDR1 as MDHEN and CDR2 as SYDVKM.

J is TRBJ1-2 and V is TRBV28, with TRBD1 matching 9 bases. Unmatched junction bases numbered 5, after V lost 3 bases and J lost 3 bases. The CDR3 has 15 residues. The germline gives CDR1 MDHEN, CDR2 SYDVKM. The CDR3 protein is CASSFGDRVDYGYTF. The CDR3 nucleotides read TGTGCCAGCAGTTTCGGGGACAGGGTTGACTATGGCTACACCTTC.

This sequence joins TRBV11-2 and TRBJ2-2, with 9 bases lining up with TRBD1. V lost 4 bases, J lost 5 bases, and 5 bases stayed unmatched. CDR3 length equals 15 residues. The germline CDR1 and CDR2 sequences are SGHAT and FQNNGV. The CDR3 spells CASSSRTGVTGELFF. The CDR3 DNA follows: TGTGCCAGCAGCTCTAGGACAGGGGTGACCGGGGAGCTGTTTTTT.

This clonotype was seen ten or more times. This rearrangement joins TRBV29-1 to TRBJ2-1, with D perhaps given as TRBD1 or TRBD2 (6 bases each). The V gene's germline CDR1 is SQVTM and CDR2 ANQGSEA. Trimming took off 7 bases at V and 3 bases at J, with 13 bases between the two ends. The CDR3 length is 13 residues. CDR3 loop: CSAGGGDYNEQFF. CDR3 bases: TGCAGCGCCGGAGGGGGAGACTACAATGAGCAGTTCTTC.

This rearrangement joins TRBV3-1 to TRBJ2-7, with 14 nucleotides matching TRBD2. In germline, CDR1 is LGHDT, CDR2 YNNKEL (reference sequence). The CDR3 contains 18 residues. V shed 0 bases, J shed 3 bases, and the junction held 7 bases outside the gene matches. Written as DNA, the CDR3 is TGTGCCAGCAGCCAAGATAGACTAGCGGGAGGGCCTGTCTACGAGCAGTACTTC. Its protein product is CASSQDRLAGGPVYEQYF.

This clonotype has just a few counts. V gene TRBV6-1 combines with J gene TRBJ1-2; D ambiguous. The CDR3 consists of 14 residues. Germline loops: CDR1 MNHNS, CDR2 SASEGT. Deletions cut 3 bases from V and 0 bases from J, with 8 bases between. CDR3 sequence (DNA): TGTGCCAGCAGTGAGGGGATGGCTAACTATGGCTACACCTTC. This sequence encodes CASSEGMANYGYTF.

Only a few counts were recorded for this clonotype. The chain has TRBV25-1 and TRBJ2-1; D is possibly TRBD1 (6 bases). There are 17 residues in the CDR3. V lost 1 base, J lost 7 bases, and 20 bases lay in between. Germline CDR1 is MGHDK and CDR2 is SYGVNS. CDR3 sequence reads: CASSESLGGGRHNEQFF. In DNA form, the CDR3 reads TGTGCCAGCAGTGAATCGCTGGGTGGGGGCAGGCATAATGAGCAGTTCTTC. Combining the CDR3 with reference TRBV25-1 and TRBJ2-1 gives the whole variable domain EADIYQTPRYLVIGTGKKITLECSQTMGHDKMYWYQQDPGMELHLIHYSYGVNSTEKGDLSSESTVSRIRTEHFPLTLESARPSHTSQYLCASSESLGGGRHNEQFFGPGTRLTVL.

The J gene is TRBJ2-1, the V gene TRBV2; 7 bases are shared with TRBD2. The end of the DNA aligns better with TRBJ2-7, so the J call may be wrong. Germline CDR1 is SNHLY and CDR2 is FYNNEI. The CDR3 spans 16 residues. This CDR3 is CARGGGSSSPYNEQYF. The CDR3 bases are TGTGCCAGGGGGGGGGGGAGCAGCAGCCCCTACAATGAGCAGTACTTC.

The chain carries TRBV3-1 and TRBJ2-5; D call uncertain. Germline-derived CDR1 and CDR2 are LGHDT and YNNKEL (reference sequence). The CDR3 loop spans 12 amino acids. V was trimmed by 4 bases and J by 9 bases, leaving 12 bases between them. Here the CDR3 reads CASSRDMWAQYF. The CDR3 coding sequence is TGTGCCAGCAGCCGCGACATGTGGGCCCAGTACTTC.

This clonotype was observed at least ten times. This chain links TRBV2 with TRBJ1-5; no reliable D call. CDR3 length: 13 residues. V was clipped by 4 bases and J by 6 bases, with 10 bases between them. Germline CDR1 is SNHLY and CDR2 is FYNNEI. CDR3 sequence (DNA): TGTGCCAGCAGTGTCAAGGGTGGTCAGCCCCAGCATTTT. Its translation is CASSVKGGQPQHF. The full variable domain, its missing parts supplied by reference TRBV2 and TRBJ1-5, is EPEVTQTPSHQVTQMGQEVILRCVPISNHLYFYWYRQILGQKVEFLVSFYNNEISEKSEIFDDQFSVERPDGSNFTLKIRSTKLEDSAMYFCASSVKGGQPQHFGDGTRLSIL.

This clonotype was seen many times. J is TRBJ1-1 and V is TRBV6-2 or TRBV6-3; no clear D gene. V was pared by 5 bases and J by 2 bases, with 9 bases between. This CDR3 is 13 amino acids long. The germline V gene encodes CDR1 MNHEY and CDR2 SVGEGT. CDR3 sequence reads: CASSRSFNTEAFF. CDR3 sequence (DNA): TGTGCCAGCAGTCGATCGTTCAACACTGAAGCTTTCTTT.

The DNA of the CDR3 is TGTGCCAGCAGCCAAGTTCGGGCTAGGTGGGTGAACACTGAAGCTTTCTTT. This encodes CASSQVRARWVNTEAFF. The chain carries TRBV4-2 and TRBJ1-1, with no clear D. Trimming left V 1 base short and J 0 bases short, with 15 bases between. CDR3 length equals 17 residues. CDR1 and CDR2 (germline): LGHNA, YNFKEQ.

This clonotype was seen many times. The rearrangement links TRBV7-2 to TRBJ2-5; 7 bases are a match to TRBD1. The CDR3 extends over 14 amino acids. Germline-derived CDR1 and CDR2 are SGHTA and FQGNSA. With V trimmed by 3 bases and J by 3 bases, 4 bases remained unmatched. Here the CDR3 reads CASSFDRVKETQYF. CDR3 nucleotides: TGTGCCAGCAGCTTCGACAGGGTGAAAGAGACCCAGTACTTC.

This clonotype was detected many times. The V and J genes are TRBV6-1 and TRBJ1-2; a weak D match, TRBD1 (6 bases). The germline V gene encodes CDR1 MNHNS and CDR2 SASEGT. Trimming took 6 bases from V and 1 from J, leaving 18 bases between them. This CDR3 contains 16 residues. The CDR3 DNA is TGTGCCAGCAGCGACGTTGGACAGCGCTATAACTATGGCTACACCTTC. This codes for CASSDVGQRYNYGYTF.

This clonotype occurred many times. V is TRBV27 and J is TRBJ2-1; 7 bases align to TRBD2. Looked up from germline, CDR1 is MNHEY and CDR2 is SMNVEV (reference sequence). Germline trimming cut 6 bases from V and 6 bases from J; bases unmatched to any gene: 11. The CDR3 extends over 15 amino acids. This chain's CDR3 is CASSPPSGWGNEQFF. The CDR3 bases are TGTGCCAGCAGCCCGCCTAGCGGCTGGGGCAATGAGCAGTTCTTC.

There are many counts of this clonotype. The rearrangement uses TRBV10-3 and TRBJ2-1, with unresolved D. This CDR3 region has 13 residues. Germline V gene lookup returns CDR1 ENHRY and CDR2 SYGVKD. Trimming took 0 bases from V and 4 from J, leaving 4 bases between them. The CDR3 DNA follows: TGTGCCATCAGTGAGTCGAGTTACAATGAGCAGTTCTTC. It translates to CAISESSYNEQFF.

This chain joins TRBV28 and TRBJ1-4, with 7 bases lining up with TRBD1. Germline V lookup: CDR1 MDHEN, CDR2 SYDVKM. CDR3 length equals 15 residues. V shed 2 bases, J shed 6 bases, and the junction held 6 bases outside the gene matches. The CDR3 coding sequence is TGTGCCAGCAGTTTAGAACAGGGGTCAGATGAAAAACTGTTTTTT. This gives the protein CASSLEQGSDEKLFF.

This clonotype was counted ten times or more. The rearrangement links TRBV12-3 or TRBV12-4 to TRBJ1-5, with D tentatively TRBD1 (5 bases). The V gene lost 5 bases and the J gene lost 7 bases, with 18 bases spanning the gap. The CDR3 runs 15 residues. In DNA form, the CDR3 reads TGTGCCAGCAGTCCCGGCAGGGAGGAGTGGCAGCCCCAGCATTTT. This encodes CASSPGREEWQPQHF.

This clonotype came up many times. The chain combines TRBV20-1 with TRBJ1-5, with D unclear. The length of the CDR3 is 12 residues. The germline CDR1 and CDR2 sequences are DFQATT and SNEGSKA (reference sequence). Trimming removed 1 base at V and 6 bases at J, with 7 bases between. The CDR3 DNA reads TGCAGTGCTAGAGTGATGGGTCAGCCCCAGCATTTT. It yields the protein CSARVMGQPQHF.

There are many counts of this clonotype. V gene TRBV6-1 combines with J gene TRBJ1-5, with 7 bases aligning to TRBD1. The germline CDR1 and CDR2 sequences are MNHNS and SASEGT. The V and J ends lost 1 base and 7 bases, in that order; junction bases with no gene match: 10. This CDR3 spans 16 amino acids. Written as DNA, the CDR3 is TGTGCCAGCAGTGAAGGGACAGGTAGAGTATGGCAGCCCCAGCATTTT. It translates to CASSEGTGRVWQPQHF.

This clonotype occurred a few times. The DNA for the CDR3 is TGTGCCAGCAGCTTAGCCCTTAAAACAGGGTTCTATGGCTACACCTTC. Translation: CASSLALKTGFYGYTF. The chain is built from TRBV7-9 and TRBJ1-2, with D possibly being TRBD1 (6 bases). Trimming left V 0 bases short and J 4 bases short, with 15 bases between. The germline gives CDR1 SEHNR, CDR2 FQNEAQ (reference sequence). This CDR3 has 16 residues.

In its sample, this clonotype was seen many times. This chain joins TRBV19 and TRBJ2-3, with unresolved D. The CDR3 totals 15 residues. CDR1 is LNHDA and CDR2 is SQIVND in the germline V gene (reference sequence). The V end lost 6 bases, the J end lost 0 bases, and 13 bases lay between the germline ends. CDR3 sequence (DNA): TGTGCCAGTAGGAGTGTGGGCCCTAGCACAGATACGCAGTATTTT. This encodes CASRSVGPSTDTQYF.

This clonotype was observed a handful of times. The chain couples TRBV24-1 to TRBJ2-3; perhaps D is TRBD1 or TRBD2 (5 bases each). Trimming removed 3 bases from V and 5 bases from J, with 17 bases in between. Per the germline V gene, CDR1 is KGHDR and CDR2 is SFDVKD. This CDR3 has 16 amino acids. The CDR3 sequence is CATSDLPGSGKDTQYF. The CDR3 DNA is TGTGCCACCAGTGATCTGCCAGGGTCGGGGAAAGATACGCAGTATTTT.

The chain uses TRBV3-1 and TRBJ2-4, with 11 bases identical to TRBD2. The CDR3 extends over 17 amino acids. V shed 3 bases, J shed 1 base, and the junction held 5 bases outside the gene matches. Germline V gene sequence: CDR1 LGHDT, CDR2 YNNKEL (reference sequence). CDR3 protein: CASSQFSGGAAKNIQYF. The CDR3 nucleotides read TGTGCCAGCAGCCAGTTTAGCGGGGGGGCGGCCAAAAACATTCAGTACTTC.

This clonotype was picked up a small number of times. The rearrangement uses TRBV19 and TRBJ1-2; no clear D gene. The CDR3 is 14 amino acids. CDR1 is LNHDA and CDR2 is SQIVND in the germline V gene (reference sequence). Trimming removed 5 bases from V and 4 bases from J, with 14 bases in between. The chain's CDR3 is CASSPRGAPYGYTF. The CDR3 region has the DNA TGTGCCAGTAGTCCCCGGGGAGCCCCCTATGGCTACACCTTC.

The table lists this clonotype with a few counts. The rearrangement links TRBV2 to TRBJ1-6; maybe TRBD1 (6 bases). Per the germline V gene, CDR1 is SNHLY and CDR2 is FYNNEI. With 5 bases removed from V and 9 bases from J, the gap between germline ends came to 17 bases. The CDR3 totals 15 residues. This chain's CDR3 is CASSRQDPTGSPLHF. The CDR3 DNA reads as TGTGCCAGCAGTAGACAGGACCCAACGGGTTCACCCCTCCACTTT.